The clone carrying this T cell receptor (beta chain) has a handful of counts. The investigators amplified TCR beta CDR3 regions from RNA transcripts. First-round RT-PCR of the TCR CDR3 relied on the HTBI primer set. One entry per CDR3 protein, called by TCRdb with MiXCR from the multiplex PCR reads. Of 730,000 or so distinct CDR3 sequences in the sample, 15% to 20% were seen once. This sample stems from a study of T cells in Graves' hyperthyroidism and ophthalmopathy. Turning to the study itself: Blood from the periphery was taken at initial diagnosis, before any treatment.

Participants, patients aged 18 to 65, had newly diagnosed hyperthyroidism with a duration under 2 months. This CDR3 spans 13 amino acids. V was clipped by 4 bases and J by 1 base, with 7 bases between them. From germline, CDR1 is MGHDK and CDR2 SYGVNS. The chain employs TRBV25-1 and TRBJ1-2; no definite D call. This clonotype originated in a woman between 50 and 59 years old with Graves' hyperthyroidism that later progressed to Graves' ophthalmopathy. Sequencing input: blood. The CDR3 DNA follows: TGTGCCAGCAGTGCCTCGGTTAACTATGGCTACACCTTC. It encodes CASSASVNYGYTF.